The text below deals with one T cell receptor (beta chain). Its antigen is not identified. The same CDR3 is also encoded by other DNA sequences in this sample. Germline CDR1 and CDR2: SGDLS and YYNGEE. V lost 0 bases and J lost 4; bases outside the gene matches: 4. The CDR3 has 15 residues. The data originate from a study of cytomegalovirus exposure and HLA in healthy donors. The overall study: Approximately 80 million unique TCRs from HLA-typed donors were held in an early data release.

The PCR employed 60 Vbeta primers together with 13 Jbeta primers. TCRdb keeps only in-frame clones here, not all; method: immunoSEQ multiplex PCR. This table has around 200,000 clones, around four fifths appearing once. Study-wide points: Near-uniform donor sequencing depth was presumed by presence/absence analyses. A cluster of highly shared sequence variants was likely a sequencing artifact.

This chain joins TRBV9 and TRBJ2-3, with TRBD2 matching over 8 bases. The TCR was taken from a woman between 45 and 60 years old in good health and CMV-seropositive. Sequences were obtained from PBMCs. For the CDR3, the DNA is TGTGCCAGCAGCGTAGTGGCGGGGGGCCCAGATACGCAGTATTTT. As protein: CASSVVAGGPDTQYF.